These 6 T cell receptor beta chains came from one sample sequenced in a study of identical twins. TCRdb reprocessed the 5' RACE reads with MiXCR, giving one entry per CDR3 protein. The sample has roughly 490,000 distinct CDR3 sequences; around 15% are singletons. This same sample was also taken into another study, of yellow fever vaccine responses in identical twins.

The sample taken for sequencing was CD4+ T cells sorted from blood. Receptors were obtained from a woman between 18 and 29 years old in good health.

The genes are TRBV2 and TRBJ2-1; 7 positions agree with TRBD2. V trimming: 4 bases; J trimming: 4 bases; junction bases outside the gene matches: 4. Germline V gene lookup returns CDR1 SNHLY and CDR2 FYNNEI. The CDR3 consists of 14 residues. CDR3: CASSGDYQYNEQFF. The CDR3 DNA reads TGTGCCAGCAGTGGGGACTACCAATACAATGAGCAGTTCTTC.

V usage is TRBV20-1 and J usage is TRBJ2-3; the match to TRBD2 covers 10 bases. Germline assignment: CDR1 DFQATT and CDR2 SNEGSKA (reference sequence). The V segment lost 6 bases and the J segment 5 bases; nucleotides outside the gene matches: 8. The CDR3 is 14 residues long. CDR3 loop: CSAPTSGKLDTQYF. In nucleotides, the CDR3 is TGCAGTGCGCCCACTAGCGGGAAGCTAGATACGCAGTATTTT.

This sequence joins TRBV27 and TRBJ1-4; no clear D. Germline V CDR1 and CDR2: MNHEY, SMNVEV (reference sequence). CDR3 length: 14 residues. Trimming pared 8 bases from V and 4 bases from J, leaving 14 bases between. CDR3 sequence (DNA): TGTGCCAGCCGCCGGTTGTCCGGTAATGAAAAACTGTTTTTT. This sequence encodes CASRRLSGNEKLFF.

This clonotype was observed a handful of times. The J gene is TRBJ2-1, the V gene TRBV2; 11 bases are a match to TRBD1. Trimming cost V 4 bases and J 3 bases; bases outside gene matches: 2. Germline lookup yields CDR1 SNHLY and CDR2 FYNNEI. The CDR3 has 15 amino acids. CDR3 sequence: CASSGTGGDYNEQFF. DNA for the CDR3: TGTGCCAGCAGTGGGACAGGGGGCGACTACAATGAGCAGTTCTTC.

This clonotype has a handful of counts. This CDR3 reads CAAGTSSYEQYF. In DNA, the CDR3 is TGCGCCGCAGGGACTAGCAGCTACGAGCAGTACTTC. V usage is TRBV10-2 and J usage is TRBJ2-7, with 9 nucleotides matching TRBD2. Germline V gene sequence: CDR1 WSHSY, CDR2 SAAADI. The CDR3 consists of 12 residues. With 11 bases clipped from V and 3 bases from J, the junction kept 5 bases outside the gene matches.

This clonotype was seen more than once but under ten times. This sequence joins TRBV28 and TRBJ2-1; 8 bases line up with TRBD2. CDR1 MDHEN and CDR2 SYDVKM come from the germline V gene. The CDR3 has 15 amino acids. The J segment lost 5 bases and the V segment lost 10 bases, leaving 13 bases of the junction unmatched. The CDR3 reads CAIGGSGVRNNEQFF. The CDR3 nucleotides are TGTGCCATCGGGGGTAGCGGGGTAAGAAACAATGAGCAGTTCTTC. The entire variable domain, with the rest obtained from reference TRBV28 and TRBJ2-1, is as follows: DVKVTQSSRYLVKRTGEKVFLECVQDMDHENMFWYRQDPGLGLRLIYFSYDVKMKEKGDIPEGYSVSREKKERFSLILESASTNQTSMYLCAIGGSGVRNNEQFFGPGTRLTVL.